The 15 T cell receptor beta chains listed next were all sequenced from one sample in a study of OX40 agonist ivuxolimab in advanced cancers. Clones were sequenced by immunoSEQ multiplex PCR, and TCRdb holds only the in-frame ones, with some missing. The table has around 80,000 clones, about 88% seen once. The material was CD4+ or CD8+ T cells sorted from blood, obtained in a trial of the OX40 agonist ivuxolimab. These receptors all come from an adult with an advanced solid tumor such as melanoma, head and neck, liver or kidney cancer.

This sequence joins TRBV30 and TRBJ1-3; TRBD1 agrees at 8 bases. Germline V gene data show CDR1 as GTSNPN and CDR2 as SVGIG (reference sequence). The CDR3 runs to 15 residues. Trimming took 0 bases from V and 6 from J; bases not matched to a gene: 7. The CDR3 DNA reads TGTGCCTGGAGTGTAGGACAGGGCCTGGAAAACACCATATATTTT. Translating it yields CAWSVGQGLENTIYF.

There are a few counts of this clone. The chain recombines TRBV29-1 with TRBJ1-1; 11 bases map to TRBD1. Germline V gene lookup returns CDR1 SQVTM and CDR2 ANQGSEA. This CDR3 has 15 residues. V gave up 6 bases and J gave up 2 bases; unmatched junction bases: 8. The CDR3 sequence is CSVHGTGGTNTEAFF. The CDR3 nucleotides are TGCAGCGTCCACGGGACAGGGGGGACTAACACTGAAGCTTTCTTT.

The CDR3, as DNA: TGTGCCACCAGCAGATGGGGAATGGGGGACACTGAAGCTTTCTTT. Protein product: CATSRWGMGDTEAFF. V and J are TRBV15 and TRBJ1-1, with D maybe TRBD1 (5 bases). CDR1 and CDR2 (germline): LNHNV, YYDKDF (reference sequence). This CDR3 has 15 residues. The germline V and J ends were trimmed by 2 bases and 3 bases, with 13 bases remaining between them.

This chain uses TRBV12-5 with TRBJ2-3; TRBD2 matches 7 bases. CDR3 length equals 17 residues. CDR1 LGHNT and CDR2 FRNRAP come from the germline V gene. V shed 1 base, J shed 0 bases, and the junction held 7 bases outside the gene matches. As DNA, the CDR3 is TGTGCTAGTGGTTTGGCCACACTAGCGTTTAGCACAGATACGCAGTATTTT. Amino acid sequence: CASGLATLAFSTDTQYF.

J is TRBJ1-2 and V is TRBV7-2, with TRBD1 as a possible D gene (5 bases). Germline CDR1 reads SGHTA; CDR2 reads FQGNSA. V shed 5 bases and J shed 5 bases, with 15 bases lying between them. The CDR3 length is 14 residues. The CDR3 spells CASSLPGQGYGYTF. In DNA form, the CDR3 reads TGTGCCAGCAGCCTACCGGGGCAAGGGTATGGCTACACCTTC.

The chain is built from TRBV28 and TRBJ1-4; no clear D. V was shortened by 6 bases and J by 6 bases, with 5 bases between the two germline ends. From germline, CDR1 is MDHEN and CDR2 SYDVKM. This CDR3 comprises 11 residues. CDR3 DNA: TGTGCCAGCAGCCTTTATGAAAAACTGTTTTTT. Translating it yields CASSLYEKLFF.

The rearrangement links TRBV18 to TRBJ2-3; TRBD1 matches 10 bases. Germline CDR1 reads KGHSH; CDR2 reads LQKENI. This CDR3 is 15 amino acids long. V lost 6 bases and J lost 5; bases outside the gene matches: 8. The CDR3 sequence: CASSDRQGARDTQYF. The CDR3 nucleotides read TGTGCCAGCTCGGACAGACAGGGGGCTCGAGATACGCAGTATTTT. Full variable domain (rest looked up from reference TRBV18 and TRBJ2-3): NAGVMQNPRHLVRRRGQEARLRCSPMKGHSHVYWYRQLPEEGLKFMVYLQKENIIDESGMPKERFSAEFPKEGPSILRIQQVVRGDSAAYFCASSDRQGARDTQYFGPGTRLTVL.

The CDR3 sequence is CASSLSLAGGNNEQFF. CDR3 bases: TGTGCCAGCAGCTTGAGTCTAGCGGGAGGAAACAATGAGCAGTTCTTC. The chain couples TRBV7-2 to TRBJ2-1, with 11 bases aligning to TRBD2. The CDR3 covers 16 residues. CDR1 and CDR2 (germline): SGHTA, FQGNSA. The trim removed 3 bases at V and 5 bases at J, leaving 6 bases unmatched. The variable domain in full, completed from reference TRBV7-2 and TRBJ2-1, reads GAGVSQSPSNKVTEKGKDVELRCDPISGHTALYWYRQSLGQGLEFLIYFQGNSAPDKSGLPSDRFSAERTGGSVSTLTIQRTQQEDSAVYLCASSLSLAGGNNEQFFGPGTRLTVL.

V usage is TRBV5-1 and J usage is TRBJ2-7; 10 bases are a match to TRBD1. Germline V CDR1 and CDR2: SGHRS, YFSETQ. Trimming at V came to 4 bases and at J to 4 bases, leaving 5 bases not matched to a gene. This CDR3 comprises 14 residues. CDR3 coding DNA: TGCGCCAGCAGCCTAGGACAGGGGGGTTACGAGCAGTACTTC. Translated, it gives CASSLGQGGYEQYF.

The chain joins TRBV5-1 to TRBJ2-7; TRBD1 aligns across 8 bases. Germline CDR1 is SGHRS and CDR2 is YFSETQ. V dropped 0 bases and J dropped 2; count of bases not matched to a gene: 1. The CDR3 has 14 residues. The DNA of the CDR3 is TGCGCCAGCAGCTTGGGGACAGGGACCTACGAGCAGTACTTC. Translated, it gives CASSLGTGTYEQYF.

The chain carries TRBV9 and TRBJ1-3; 7 bases map to TRBD1. J gave up 3 bases and V 3 bases, and 3 bases lay outside the gene matches. The CDR3 sequence is 14 residues long. Germline assignment: CDR1 SGDLS and CDR2 YYNGEE. DNA of the CDR3: TGTGCCAGCAGCGAGACAGGGTATGGAAACACCATATATTTT. It encodes CASSETGYGNTIYF.

The chain combines TRBV25-1 with TRBJ1-5; D ambiguous. CDR1 is MGHDK, CDR2 SYGVNS, per germline. Trimming took 2 bases from V and 7 from J, leaving 12 bases between them. The CDR3 is made up of 14 amino acids. CDR3 amino acids: CASSEIGQEQPQHF. CDR3 nucleotide sequence: TGTGCCAGCAGTGAAATCGGGCAGGAGCAGCCCCAGCATTTT.

This clone is a singleton in its sample. This sequence joins TRBV6-5 and TRBJ2-2; no firm D call. CDR1 MNHEY and CDR2 SVGAGI come from the germline V gene. Trimming shortened V by 5 bases and J by 5 bases, and 6 bases separated the two germline ends. The CDR3 is 12 amino acids. The CDR3 nucleotides are TGTGCCAGCAGTAGACTGACCGGGGAGCTGTTTTTT. Its translation is CASSRLTGELFF.

The J gene is TRBJ1-2, the V gene TRBV16; maybe TRBD1 (6 bases). V lost 2 bases and J 8 bases, leaving 21 bases between the germline ends. This CDR3 region has 16 residues. Germline-derived CDR1 and CDR2 are KGHSY and FQNENV. CDR3 residues: CASSQGDTGRVKGYTF. CDR3 nucleotide sequence: TGTGCCAGCAGCCAAGGGGACACCGGGCGGGTGAAAGGCTACACCTTC.

The V call is TRBV28, the J call TRBJ1-1; D is uncertain. CDR1 is MDHEN, CDR2 SYDVKM, per germline. This CDR3 has 13 amino acids. Trimming cost V 7 bases and J 0 bases, with 9 bases left between them. The CDR3 is CASTQTVNTEAFF. DNA for the CDR3: TGTGCCAGCACCCAGACTGTGAACACTGAAGCTTTCTTT. Complete variable domain (other parts from reference TRBV28 and TRBJ1-1): DVKVTQSSRYLVKRTGEKVFLECVQDMDHENMFWYRQDPGLGLRLIYFSYDVKMKEKGDIPEGYSVSREKKERFSLILESASTNQTSMYLCASTQTVNTEAFFGQGTRLTVV.